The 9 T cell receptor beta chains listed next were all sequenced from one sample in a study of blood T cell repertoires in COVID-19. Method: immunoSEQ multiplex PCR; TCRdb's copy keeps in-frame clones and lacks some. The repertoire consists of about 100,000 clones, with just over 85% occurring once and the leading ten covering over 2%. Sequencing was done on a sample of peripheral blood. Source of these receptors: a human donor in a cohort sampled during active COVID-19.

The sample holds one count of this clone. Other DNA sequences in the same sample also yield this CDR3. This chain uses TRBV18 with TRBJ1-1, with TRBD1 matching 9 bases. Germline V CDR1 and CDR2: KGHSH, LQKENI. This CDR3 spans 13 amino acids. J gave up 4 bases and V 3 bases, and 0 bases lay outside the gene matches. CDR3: CASSPTGGTEAFF. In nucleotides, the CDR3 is TGTGCCAGCTCACCGACAGGGGGCACTGAAGCTTTCTTT.

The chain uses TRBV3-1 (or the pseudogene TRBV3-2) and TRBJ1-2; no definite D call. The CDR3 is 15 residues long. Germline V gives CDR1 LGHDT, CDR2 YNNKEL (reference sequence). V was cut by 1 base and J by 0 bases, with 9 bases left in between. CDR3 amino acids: CASSQGRAANYGYTF. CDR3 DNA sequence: TGTGCCAGCAGCCAAGGGCGGGCAGCTAACTATGGCTACACCTTC.

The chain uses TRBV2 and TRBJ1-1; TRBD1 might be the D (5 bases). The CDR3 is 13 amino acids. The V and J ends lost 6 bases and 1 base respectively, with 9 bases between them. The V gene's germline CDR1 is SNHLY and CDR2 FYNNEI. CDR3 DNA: TGTGCCAGCAGCCAGCAGGGGAACACTGAAGCTTTCTTT. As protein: CASSQQGNTEAFF.

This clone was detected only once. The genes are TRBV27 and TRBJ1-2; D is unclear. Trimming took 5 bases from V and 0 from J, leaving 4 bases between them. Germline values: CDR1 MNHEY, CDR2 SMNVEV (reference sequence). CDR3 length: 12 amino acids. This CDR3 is CASSPSNYGYTF. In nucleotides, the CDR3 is TGTGCCAGCAGTCCCTCTAACTATGGCTACACCTTC.

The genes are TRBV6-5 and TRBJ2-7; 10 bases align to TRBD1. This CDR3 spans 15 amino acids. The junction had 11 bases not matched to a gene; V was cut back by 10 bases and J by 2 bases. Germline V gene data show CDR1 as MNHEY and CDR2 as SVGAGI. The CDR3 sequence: CATNFRDRGTYEQYF. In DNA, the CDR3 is TGTGCCACAAATTTCCGGGACAGGGGCACCTACGAGCAGTACTTC.

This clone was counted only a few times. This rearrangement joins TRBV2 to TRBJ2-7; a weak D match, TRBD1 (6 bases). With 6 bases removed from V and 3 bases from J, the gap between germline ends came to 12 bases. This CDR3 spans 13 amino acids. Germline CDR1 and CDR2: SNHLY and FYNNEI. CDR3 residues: CASSRQVFYEQYF. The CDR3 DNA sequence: TGTGCCAGCAGCCGACAGGTTTTCTACGAGCAGTACTTC.

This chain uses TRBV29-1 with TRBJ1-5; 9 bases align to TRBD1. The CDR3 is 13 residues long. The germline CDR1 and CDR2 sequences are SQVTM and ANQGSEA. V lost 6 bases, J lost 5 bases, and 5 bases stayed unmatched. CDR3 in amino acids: CSVGQGQDQPQHF. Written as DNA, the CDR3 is TGCAGCGTGGGACAGGGACAGGATCAGCCCCAGCATTTT. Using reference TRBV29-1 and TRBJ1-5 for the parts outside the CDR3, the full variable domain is SAVISQKPSRDICQRGTSLTIQCQVDSQVTMMFWYRQQPGQSLTLIATANQGSEATYESGFVIDKFPISRPNLTFSTLTVSNMSPEDSSIYLCSVGQGQDQPQHFGDGTRLSIL.

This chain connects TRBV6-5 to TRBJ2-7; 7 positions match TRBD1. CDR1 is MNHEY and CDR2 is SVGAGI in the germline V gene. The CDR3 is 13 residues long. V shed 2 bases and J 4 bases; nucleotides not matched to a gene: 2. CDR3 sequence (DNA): TGTGCCAGCAGTTACCGACAGGGATACGAGCAGTACTTC. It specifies CASSYRQGYEQYF.

The CDR3: CASSPPGMGAPYEQYF. The CDR3 nucleotides read TGTGCCAGCTCACCACCCGGAATGGGGGCCCCCTACGAGCAGTACTTC. The chain recombines TRBV18 with TRBJ2-7; TRBD1 might be the D (6 bases). Germline V lookup: CDR1 KGHSH, CDR2 LQKENI. This CDR3 is 16 amino acids long. Trimming left V 0 bases short and J 2 bases short, with 14 bases between.